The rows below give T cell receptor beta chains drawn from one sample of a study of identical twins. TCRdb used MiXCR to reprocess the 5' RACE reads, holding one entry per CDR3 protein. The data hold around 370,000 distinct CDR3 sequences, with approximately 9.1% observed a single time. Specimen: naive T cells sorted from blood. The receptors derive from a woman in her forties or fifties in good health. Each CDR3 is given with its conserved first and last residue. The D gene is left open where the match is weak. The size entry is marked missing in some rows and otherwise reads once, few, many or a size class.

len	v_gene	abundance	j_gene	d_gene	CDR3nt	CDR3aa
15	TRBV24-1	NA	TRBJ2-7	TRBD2	TGTGCCACCAGCCAAGGGACTAGCGGGAGCCACGAGCAGTACTTC	CATSQGTSGSHEQYF
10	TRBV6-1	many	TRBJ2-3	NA	TGTGCCAGCAGGACGGATGCGCAGTATTTT	CASRTDAQYF
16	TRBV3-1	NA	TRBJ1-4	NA	TGTGCCAGCAGCCCACTAAGGACAGCAACTAATGAAAAACTGTTTTTT	CASSPLRTATNEKLFF
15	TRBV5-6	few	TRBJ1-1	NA	TGTGCCAGCATCTTCTTAAAGCAGGGAAACACTGAAGCTTTCTTT	CASIFLKQGNTEAFF
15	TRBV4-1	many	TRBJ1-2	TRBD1	TGCGCCAGCAGCCATCCGGGACAGGGCCTCTATGGCTACACCTTC	CASSHPGQGLYGYTF
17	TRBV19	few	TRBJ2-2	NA	TGTGCCAGCGTCAATCGGGCGCGCCTAGGTTACACCGGGGAGCTGTTTTTT	CASVNRARLGYTGELFF
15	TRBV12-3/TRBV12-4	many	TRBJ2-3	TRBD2	TGTGCCAGCAGCCTAGCGGGAGCTAGCACAGATACGCAGTATTTT	CASSLAGASTDTQYF
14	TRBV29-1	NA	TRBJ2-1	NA	TGCAGCGTTGATGCCGGAGTTGGGAACAATGAGCAGTTCTTC	CSVDAGVGNNEQFF
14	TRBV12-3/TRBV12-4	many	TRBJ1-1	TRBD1	TGTGCCAGCAGAAAACTCACAGGGGGTGCTGAAGCTTTCTTT	CASRKLTGGAEAFF
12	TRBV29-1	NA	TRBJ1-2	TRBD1	TGCAGCGTTAACAGGGGGTCGGATGGCTACACCTTC	CSVNRGSDGYTF
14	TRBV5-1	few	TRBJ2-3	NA	TGCGCCAGCGGACGGTCTTCTAGCACAGATACGCAGTATTTT	CASGRSSSTDTQYF
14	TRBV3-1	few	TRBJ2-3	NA	TGTGCCAGCAGCCCCCCCGGACAGAGCCGAACGCAGTATTTT	CASSPPGQSRTQYF
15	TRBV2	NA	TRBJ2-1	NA	TGTGCCAGCAGTGAAGTGTCGCTTACGGTAAATGAGCAGTTCTTC	CASSEVSLTVNEQFF
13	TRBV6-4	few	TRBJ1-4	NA	TGTGCCAGCAGTGTCCAGCCGGGGGAAAAACTGTTTTTT	CASSVQPGEKLFF
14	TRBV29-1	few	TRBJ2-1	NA	TGCAGCGTTGATAGCGGTAACTCCTACAATGAGCAGTTCTTC	CSVDSGNSYNEQFF
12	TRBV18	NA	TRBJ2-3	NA	TGTGCCAGCTCACCGGTTACAGATACGCAGTATTTT	CASSPVTDTQYF
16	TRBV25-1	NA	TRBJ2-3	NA	TGTGCCAGCAGTGAATCAGGTCTTACCGCCGGGGATACGCAGTATTTT	CASSESGLTAGDTQYF
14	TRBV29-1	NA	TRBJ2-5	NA	TGCAGCGTTGATCAGGTGGGAGTTCCGGAGACCCAGTACTTC	CSVDQVGVPETQYF
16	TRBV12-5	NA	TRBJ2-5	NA	TGTGCTAGTGGTTTGTCACCGGGAGCCTCCCGGGAGACCCAGTACTTC	CASGLSPGASRETQYF
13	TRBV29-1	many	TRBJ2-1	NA	TGCAGCGTTCTGGGACTCTCCTACAATGAGCAGTTCTTC	CSVLGLSYNEQFF
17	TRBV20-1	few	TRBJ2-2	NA	TGCAGTGCTAGAGATAGGGAGACGGGAGTCGGCACCGGGGAGCTGTTTTTT	CSARDRETGVGTGELFF
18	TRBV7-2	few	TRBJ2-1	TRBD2	TGTGCCAGCAGCTTAGTAGGGACTAGCGGAAACTCCTACAATGAGCAGTTCTTC	CASSLVGTSGNSYNEQFF
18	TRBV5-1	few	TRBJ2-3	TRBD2	TGCGCCAGCAGCTTGTTGACGACTAGCGGGAGTTCCGCAGATACGCAGTATTTT	CASSLLTTSGSSADTQYF
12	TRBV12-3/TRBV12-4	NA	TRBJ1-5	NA	TGTGCCAGTTTTGGTGGGCGGCAGCCCCAGCATTTT	CASFGGRQPQHF
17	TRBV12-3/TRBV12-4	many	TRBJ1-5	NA	TGTGCCAGCAGTCTCGGCCAGGGGACGGAAAGCAATCAGCCCCAGCATTTT	CASSLGQGTESNQPQHF
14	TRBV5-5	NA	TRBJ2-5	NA	TGTGCCAGCAGCTCTTACGGGCTCCAAGAGACCCAGTACTTC	CASSSYGLQETQYF
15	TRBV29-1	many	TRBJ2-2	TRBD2	TGCAGCGCAGGTTCGGGACTAGCGAGAGCCGGGGAGCTGTTTTTT	CSAGSGLARAGELFF
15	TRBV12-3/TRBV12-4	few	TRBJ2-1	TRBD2	TGTGCCAGCACCCCAATAGGCGGGGGATACAATGAGCAGTTCTTC	CASTPIGGGYNEQFF
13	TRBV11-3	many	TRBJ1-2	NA	TGTGCCAGCAGTCACAGGGAGGACTATGGCTACACCTTC	CASSHREDYGYTF
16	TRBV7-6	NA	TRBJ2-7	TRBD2	TGTGCCAGCAGCTCAACTAGCGGGGGGCTCGGCTACGAGCAGTACTTC	CASSSTSGGLGYEQYF
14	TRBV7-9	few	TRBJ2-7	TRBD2	TGTGCCAGCAGTTCGGCGGGAGGATACTACGAGCAGTACTTC	CASSSAGGYYEQYF
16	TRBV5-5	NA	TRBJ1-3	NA	TGTGCCAGCAGCGACCTCAGGGGAGGCTCTGGAAACACCATATATTTT	CASSDLRGGSGNTIYF
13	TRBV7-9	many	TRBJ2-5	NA	TGTGCCAGCAGGCCACTAGGGGGAGAGACCCAGTACTTC	CASRPLGGETQYF
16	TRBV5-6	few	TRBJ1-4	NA	TGTGCCAGCAGCTCGATCTACAAGGGCTCGGAGGAAAAACTGTTTTTT	CASSSIYKGSEEKLFF
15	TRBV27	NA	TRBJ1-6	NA	TGTGCCAGCAGTTCCGTGGACAGCTATAATTCACCCCTCCACTTT	CASSSVDSYNSPLHF
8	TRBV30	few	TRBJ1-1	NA	TGTGCCGGAGGGAAAGCTTTCTTT	CAGGKAFF
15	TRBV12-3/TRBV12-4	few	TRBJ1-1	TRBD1	TGTGCCAGCAGTTTTGCGGGACAGTGGAACACTGAAGCTTTCTTT	CASSFAGQWNTEAFF
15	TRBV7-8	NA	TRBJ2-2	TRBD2	TGTGCCAGCAGCTTGGGAGGGCGATCTAGAGGGGAGCTGTTTTTT	CASSLGGRSRGELFF
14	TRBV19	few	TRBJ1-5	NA	TGTGCCAGTAGTATTAAAGGGGCTGGTCAGCCCCAGCATTTT	CASSIKGAGQPQHF
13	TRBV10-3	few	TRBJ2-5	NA	TGTGCCATCAGCAGGGGAAGTGAAGAGACCCAGTACTTC	CAISRGSEETQYF
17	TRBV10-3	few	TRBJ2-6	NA	TGTGCCATCATGGGGGGGGCTCCTAGCTCTGGGGCCAACGTCCTGACTTTC	CAIMGGAPSSGANVLTF
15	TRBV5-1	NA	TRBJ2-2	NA	TGCGCCAGCAGCTTGGCGGGGAGGAACACCGGGGAGCTGTTTTTT	CASSLAGRNTGELFF
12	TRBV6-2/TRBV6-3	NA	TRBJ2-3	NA	TGTGCCAGCAGTTACTGGGGAGATACGCAGTATTTT	CASSYWGDTQYF
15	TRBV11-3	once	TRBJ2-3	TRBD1	TGTGCCAGCAGACCCCCGACAGGGATCAAAGATACGCAGTATTTT	CASRPPTGIKDTQYF
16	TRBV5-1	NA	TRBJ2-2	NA	TGCGCCAGCAGCTTCCCCTCCGGGATCACTACCGGGGAGCTGTTTTTT	CASSFPSGITTGELFF
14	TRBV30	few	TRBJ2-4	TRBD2	TGTGCCTGGAGGGAAGCGGGAACCAAAAACATTCAGTACTTC	CAWREAGTKNIQYF
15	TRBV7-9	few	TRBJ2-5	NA	TGTGCTAGCAGCTTACAGGGCCCCCCGGGAGAGACCCAGTACTTC	CASSLQGPPGETQYF
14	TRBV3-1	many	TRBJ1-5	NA	TGTGCCAGCAGTTCGGGGCATAGTAAAGCGCCCCAGCATTTT	CASSSGHSKAPQHF
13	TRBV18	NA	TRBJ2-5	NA	TGTGCCAGCTCACCCTGGAATGGGGAGACCCAGTACTTC	CASSPWNGETQYF
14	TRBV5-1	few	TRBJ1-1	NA	TGCGCCAGCAGCCATACGACAGAGAACACTGAAGCTTTCTTT	CASSHTTENTEAFF
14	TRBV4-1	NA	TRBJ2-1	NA	TGCGCCAGCAGCCAGGGACTCCTCGGGAATGAGCAGTTCTTC	CASSQGLLGNEQFF